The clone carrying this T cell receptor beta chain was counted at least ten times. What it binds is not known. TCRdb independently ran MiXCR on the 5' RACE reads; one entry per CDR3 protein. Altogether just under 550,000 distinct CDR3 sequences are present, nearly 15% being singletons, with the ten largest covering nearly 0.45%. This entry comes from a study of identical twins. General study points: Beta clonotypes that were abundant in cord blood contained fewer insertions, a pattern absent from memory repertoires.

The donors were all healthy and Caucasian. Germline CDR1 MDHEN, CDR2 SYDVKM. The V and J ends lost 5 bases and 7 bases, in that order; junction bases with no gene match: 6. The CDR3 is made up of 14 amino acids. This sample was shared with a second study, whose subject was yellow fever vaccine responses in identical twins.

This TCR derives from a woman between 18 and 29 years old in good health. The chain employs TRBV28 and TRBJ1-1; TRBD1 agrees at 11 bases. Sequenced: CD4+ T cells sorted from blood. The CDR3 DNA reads TGTGCCAGCAGTCCCCGGACAGGGGGCGTTGAAGCTTTCTTT. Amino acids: CASSPRTGGVEAFF.